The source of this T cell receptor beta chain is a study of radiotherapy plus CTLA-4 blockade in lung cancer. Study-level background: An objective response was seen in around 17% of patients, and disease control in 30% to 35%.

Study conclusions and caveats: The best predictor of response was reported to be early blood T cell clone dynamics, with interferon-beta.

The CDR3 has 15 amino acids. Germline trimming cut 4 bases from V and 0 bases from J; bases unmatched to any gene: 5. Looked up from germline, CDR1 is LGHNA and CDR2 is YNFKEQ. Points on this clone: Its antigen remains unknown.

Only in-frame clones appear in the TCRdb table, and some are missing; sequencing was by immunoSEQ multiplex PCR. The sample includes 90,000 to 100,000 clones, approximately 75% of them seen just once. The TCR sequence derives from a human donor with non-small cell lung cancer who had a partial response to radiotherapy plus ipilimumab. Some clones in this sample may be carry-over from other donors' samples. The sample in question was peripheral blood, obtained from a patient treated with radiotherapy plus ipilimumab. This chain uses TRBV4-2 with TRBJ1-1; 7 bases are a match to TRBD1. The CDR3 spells CASSPRQGMNTEAFF. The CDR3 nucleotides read TGTGCCAGCAGCCCACGACAGGGCATGAACACTGAAGCTTTCTTT.